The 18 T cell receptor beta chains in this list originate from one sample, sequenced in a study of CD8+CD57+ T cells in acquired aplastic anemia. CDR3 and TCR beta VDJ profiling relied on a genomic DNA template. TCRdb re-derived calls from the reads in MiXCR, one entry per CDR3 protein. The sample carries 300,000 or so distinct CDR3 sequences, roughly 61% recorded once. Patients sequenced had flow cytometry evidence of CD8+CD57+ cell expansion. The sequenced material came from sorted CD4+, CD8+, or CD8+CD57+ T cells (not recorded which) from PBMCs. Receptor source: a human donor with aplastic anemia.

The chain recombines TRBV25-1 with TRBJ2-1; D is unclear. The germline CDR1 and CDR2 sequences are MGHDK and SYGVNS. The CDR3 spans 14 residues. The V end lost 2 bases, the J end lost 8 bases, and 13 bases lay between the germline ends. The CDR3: CASSERQGIHEQFF. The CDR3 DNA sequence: TGTGCCAGCAGTGAACGTCAAGGGATCCATGAGCAGTTCTTC.

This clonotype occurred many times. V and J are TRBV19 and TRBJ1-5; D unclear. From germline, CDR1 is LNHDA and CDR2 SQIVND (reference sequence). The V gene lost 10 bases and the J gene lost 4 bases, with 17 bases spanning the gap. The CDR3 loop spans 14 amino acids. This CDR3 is CATAGKAINQPQHF. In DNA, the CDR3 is TGTGCCACCGCAGGAAAAGCTATAAATCAGCCCCAGCATTTT.

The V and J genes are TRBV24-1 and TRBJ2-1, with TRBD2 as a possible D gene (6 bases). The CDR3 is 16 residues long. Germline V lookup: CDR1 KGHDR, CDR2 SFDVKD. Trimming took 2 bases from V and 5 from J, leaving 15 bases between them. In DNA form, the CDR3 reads TGTGCCACCAGTGATTGGCGGGGCCCCGGGCACAATGAGCAGTTCTTC. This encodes CATSDWRGPGHNEQFF.

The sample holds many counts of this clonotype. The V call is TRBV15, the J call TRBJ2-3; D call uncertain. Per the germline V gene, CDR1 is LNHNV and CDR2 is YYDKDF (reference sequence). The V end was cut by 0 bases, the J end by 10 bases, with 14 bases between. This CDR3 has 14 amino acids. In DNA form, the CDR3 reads TGTGCCACCAGCAGAGATGGGCTAGTCGGTCCGCAGTATTTT. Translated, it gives CATSRDGLVGPQYF.

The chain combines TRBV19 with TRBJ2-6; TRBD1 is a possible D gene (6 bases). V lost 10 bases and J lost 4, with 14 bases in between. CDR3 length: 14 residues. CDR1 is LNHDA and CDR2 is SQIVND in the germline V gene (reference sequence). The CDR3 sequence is CATSTGGGANVLTF. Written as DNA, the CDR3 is TGTGCCACATCGACAGGTGGAGGGGCCAACGTCCTGACTTTC.

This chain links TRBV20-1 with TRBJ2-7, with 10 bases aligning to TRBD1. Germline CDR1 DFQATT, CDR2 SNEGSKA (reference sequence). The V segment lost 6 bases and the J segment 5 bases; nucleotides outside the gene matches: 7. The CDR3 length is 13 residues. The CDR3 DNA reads TGCAGTGCCAGACAGGGGGCAGTCAACGAGCAGTACTTC. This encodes CSARQGAVNEQYF.

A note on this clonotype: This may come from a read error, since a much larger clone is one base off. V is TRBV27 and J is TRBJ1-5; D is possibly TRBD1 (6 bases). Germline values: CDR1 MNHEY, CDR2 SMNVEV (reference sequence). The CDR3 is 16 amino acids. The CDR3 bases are TGTGCCGGCAGTTCATCACAGGGAGGGACGGGGCAGCCCCAGCATTTT. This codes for CAGSSSQGGTGQPQHF.

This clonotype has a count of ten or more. CDR3 sequence: CASSLVADSPLHF. The CDR3 DNA reads as TGTGCCAGCAGCTTAGTGGCAGATTCACCCCTCCACTTT. V gene TRBV7-9 combines with J gene TRBJ1-6; no clear D gene. Germline lookup yields CDR1 SEHNR and CDR2 FQNEAQ (reference sequence). This CDR3 is built from 13 residues. Trimming removed 1 base at V and 8 bases at J, with 6 bases between.

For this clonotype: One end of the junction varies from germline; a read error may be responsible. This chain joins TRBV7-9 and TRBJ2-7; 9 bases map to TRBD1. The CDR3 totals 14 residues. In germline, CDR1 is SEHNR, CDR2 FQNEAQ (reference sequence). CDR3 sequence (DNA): TGCGCCAGCACCCCCGGGACAGGGTCCCTTGAGCAGTACTTC. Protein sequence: CASTPGTGSLEQYF.

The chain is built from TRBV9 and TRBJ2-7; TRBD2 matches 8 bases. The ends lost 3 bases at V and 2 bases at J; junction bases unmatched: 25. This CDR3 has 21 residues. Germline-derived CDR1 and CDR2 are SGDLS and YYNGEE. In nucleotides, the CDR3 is TGTGCCAGCAGCGGACTGGAAGCGGGAGAAGGTCGAGGAGCTAGCACCTACGAGCAGTACTTC. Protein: CASSGLEAGEGRGASTYEQYF.

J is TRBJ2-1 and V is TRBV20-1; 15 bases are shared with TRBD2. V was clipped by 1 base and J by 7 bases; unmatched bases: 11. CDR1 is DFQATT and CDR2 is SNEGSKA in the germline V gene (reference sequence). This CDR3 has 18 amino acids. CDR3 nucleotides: TGCAGTGCTAGAGGGTTTACCGGGACTAGCGGGGGGCAAAATGAGCAGTTCTTC. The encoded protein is CSARGFTGTSGGQNEQFF.

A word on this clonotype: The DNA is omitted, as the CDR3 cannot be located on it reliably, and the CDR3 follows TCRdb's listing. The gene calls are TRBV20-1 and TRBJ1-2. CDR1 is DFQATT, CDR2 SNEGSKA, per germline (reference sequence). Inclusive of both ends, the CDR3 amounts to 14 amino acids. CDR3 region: CSARDSQFRYGCTF.

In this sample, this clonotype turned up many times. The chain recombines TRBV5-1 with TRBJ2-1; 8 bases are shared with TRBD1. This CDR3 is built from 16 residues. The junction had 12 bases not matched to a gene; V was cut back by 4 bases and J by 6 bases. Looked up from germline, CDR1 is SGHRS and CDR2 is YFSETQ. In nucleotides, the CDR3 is TGCGCCAGCAGCCCGACAGGGGATGCCTCTGCCAATGAGCAGTTCTTC. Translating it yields CASSPTGDASANEQFF.

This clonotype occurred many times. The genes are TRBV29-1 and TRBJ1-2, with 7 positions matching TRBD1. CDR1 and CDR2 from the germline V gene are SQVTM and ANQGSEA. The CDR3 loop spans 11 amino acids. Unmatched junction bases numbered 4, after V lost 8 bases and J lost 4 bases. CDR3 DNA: TGCAGCATCACAGGGGCCTATGGCTACACCTTC. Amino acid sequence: CSITGAYGYTF.

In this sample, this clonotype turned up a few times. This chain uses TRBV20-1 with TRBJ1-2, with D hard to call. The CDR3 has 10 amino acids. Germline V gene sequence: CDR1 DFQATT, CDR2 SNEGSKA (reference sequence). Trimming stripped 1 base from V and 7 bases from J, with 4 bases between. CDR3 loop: CSARVRGYTF. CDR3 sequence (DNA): TGCAGTGCTAGAGTGCGTGGCTACACCTTC.

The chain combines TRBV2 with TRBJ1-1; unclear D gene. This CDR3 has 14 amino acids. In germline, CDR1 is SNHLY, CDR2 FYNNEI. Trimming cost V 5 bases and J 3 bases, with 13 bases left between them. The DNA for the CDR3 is TGTGCCAGCAGTCAAAGAGGGAAACACACTGAAGCTTTCTTT. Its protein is CASSQRGKHTEAFF.

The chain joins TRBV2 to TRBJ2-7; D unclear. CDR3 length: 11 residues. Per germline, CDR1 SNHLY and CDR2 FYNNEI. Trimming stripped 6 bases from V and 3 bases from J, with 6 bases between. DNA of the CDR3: TGTGCCAGCAGCGAGAACTACGAGCAGTACTTC. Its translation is CASSENYEQYF. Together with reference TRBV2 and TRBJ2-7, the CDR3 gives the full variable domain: EPEVTQTPSHQVTQMGQEVILRCVPISNHLYFYWYRQILGQKVEFLVSFYNNEISEKSEIFDDQFSVERPDGSNFTLKIRSTKLEDSAMYFCASSENYEQYFGPGTRLTVT.

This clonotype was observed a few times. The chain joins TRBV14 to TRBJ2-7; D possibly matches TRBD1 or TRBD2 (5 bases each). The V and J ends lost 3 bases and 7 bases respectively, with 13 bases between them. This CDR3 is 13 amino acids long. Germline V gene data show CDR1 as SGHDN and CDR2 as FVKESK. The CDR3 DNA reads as TGTGCCAGCAGCCACTGGGACGATTGGGAGCAGTACTTC. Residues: CASSHWDDWEQYF.